Below are 14 T cell receptor beta chains sequenced from a single sample in a study of T-cell reconstitution after alpha-beta-depleted transplantation in children. Preparation of the TCRbeta library involved a method that used unique molecular identifiers. Via MiXCR, TCRdb re-called the PCR reads, giving one row per CDR3 protein. The repertoire includes around 700,000 distinct CDR3 sequences, 13% of them detected once, and around 0.8% sits in the top ten. This material consisted of PBMCs, taken before TCRalphabeta/CD19-depleted stem cell transplant. These receptors originate from a girl under 10 years old with congenital amegakaryocytic thrombocytopenia, due to receive a stem cell transplant.

This clonotype was counted at least ten times. The rearrangement joins TRBV29-1 to TRBJ1-2; the D is unclear. With 4 bases removed from V and 2 bases from J, the gap between germline ends came to 5 bases. The CDR3 is made up of 11 amino acids. CDR1 and CDR2 (germline): SQVTM, ANQGSEA. CDR3 DNA sequence: TGCAGCGTTGGGGGAAACTATGGCTACACCTTC. Its translation: CSVGGNYGYTF. Together with reference TRBV29-1 and TRBJ1-2, the CDR3 gives the full variable domain: SAVISQKPSRDICQRGTSLTIQCQVDSQVTMMFWYRQQPGQSLTLIATANQGSEATYESGFVIDKFPISRPNLTFSTLTVSNMSPEDSSIYLCSVGGNYGYTFGSGTRLTVV.

Ten or more counts support this clonotype. The V gene is TRBV20-1, the J gene TRBJ1-5, with D possibly being TRBD1 (5 bases). The germline CDR1 and CDR2 sequences are DFQATT and SNEGSKA (reference sequence). The CDR3 length is 13 residues. V lost 3 bases to trimming and J lost 5 bases, with 11 bases between them. The CDR3, as DNA: TGCAGTGCTAGTACGCAGGGAGATCAGCCCCAGCATTTT. It translates to CSASTQGDQPQHF.

The chain joins TRBV10-3 to TRBJ2-7; 8 bases are a match to TRBD2. J was trimmed by 2 bases and V by 6 bases; bases with no gene match: 6. The CDR3 is made up of 14 amino acids. Germline V gene data show CDR1 as ENHRY and CDR2 as SYGVKD. The CDR3 sequence is CAIRPGGGTYEQYF. DNA of the CDR3: TGTGCCATCAGGCCCGGGGGGGGTACCTACGAGCAGTACTTC.

This clonotype was counted at least ten times. The CDR3 sequence is CASIPVVNTEAFF. CDR3 nucleotides: TGTGCCAGCATCCCGGTCGTGAACACTGAAGCTTTCTTT. The V gene is TRBV12-3 or TRBV12-4, the J gene TRBJ1-1; D ambiguous. The CDR3 sequence is 13 residues long. Trimming took 7 bases from V and 0 from J, leaving 9 bases between them.

In this sample, this clonotype turned up many times. Relative to the germline gene, one junction end is altered; a read error may explain this. The chain has TRBV7-9 and TRBJ2-7, with 8 bases fitting TRBD2. The CDR3 is 13 amino acids. The germline V gene encodes CDR1 SEHNR and CDR2 FQNEAQ (reference sequence). CDR3 residues: CASSEGLAGMLGF. CDR3 DNA: TGTGCCAGCAGCGAAGGACTAGCTGGCATGTTAGGCTTC.

There are many counts of this clonotype. The chain employs TRBV29-1 and TRBJ2-2, with a tentative D call TRBD1 (5 bases). The germline V and J ends were trimmed by 5 bases and 4 bases, with 14 bases remaining between them. The germline V gene encodes CDR1 SQVTM and CDR2 ANQGSEA. This CDR3 comprises 14 residues. The CDR3 sequence: CSVLDGRGTGELFF. The CDR3 DNA follows: TGCAGCGTTCTGGACGGTAGGGGCACCGGGGAGCTGTTTTTT.

This clonotype has only a few counts. The chain combines TRBV19 with TRBJ2-6, with D hard to call. The germline V gene encodes CDR1 LNHDA and CDR2 SQIVND (reference sequence). The CDR3 consists of 15 residues. V was cut by 3 bases and J by 4 bases, with 10 bases left in between. The CDR3 protein is CASSISNLGANVLTF. CDR3 DNA sequence: TGTGCCAGTAGTATTTCCAACTTGGGGGCCAACGTCCTGACTTTC.

The sample holds many counts of this clonotype. The rearrangement links TRBV20-1 to TRBJ2-3; D possibly matches TRBD1 or TRBD2 (5 bases each). The germline gives CDR1 DFQATT, CDR2 SNEGSKA (reference sequence). There are 15 residues in the CDR3. Trimming removed 6 bases at V and 2 bases at J, with 18 bases between. In DNA, the CDR3 is TGCAGTGCCCGAGGGGTTAGCTTCTTCACAGATACGCAGTATTTT. It codes for CSARGVSFFTDTQYF.

This clonotype came up many times. CDR3 loop: CASSSTDTPGSEQFF. The CDR3 bases are TGTGCCAGCAGTTCCACCGACACGCCGGGAAGTGAGCAGTTCTTC. The V call is TRBV12-3 or TRBV12-4, the J call TRBJ2-1, with TRBD2 as a possible D gene (5 bases). The CDR3 runs to 15 residues. Trimming left V 4 bases short and J 9 bases short, with 19 bases between.

Many counts were recorded for this clonotype. V gene TRBV29-1 combines with J gene TRBJ1-1; weak D call: TRBD1 (5 bases). CDR3 length equals 12 residues. V was cut by 6 bases and J by 7 bases, with 15 bases left in between. CDR1 is SQVTM, CDR2 ANQGSEA, per germline. The CDR3 region has the DNA TGCAGCGTCGCACCTGGGGGAGGTGAAGCTTTCTTT. It specifies CSVAPGGGEAFF. Filled out from reference TRBV29-1 and TRBJ1-1, the complete variable domain reads SAVISQKPSRDICQRGTSLTIQCQVDSQVTMMFWYRQQPGQSLTLIATANQGSEATYESGFVIDKFPISRPNLTFSTLTVSNMSPEDSSIYLCSVAPGGGEAFFGQGTRLTVV.

This clonotype was found a few times. This chain links TRBV20-1 with TRBJ2-1; 7 positions match TRBD2. V shed 0 bases, J shed 4 bases, and the junction held 12 bases outside the gene matches. The CDR3 length is 17 residues. Germline V lookup: CDR1 DFQATT, CDR2 SNEGSKA (reference sequence). The CDR3 region has the DNA TGCAGTGCTAGAGATCGAAATGCGGGAGCCAGATACAATGAGCAGTTCTTC. Amino acids: CSARDRNAGARYNEQFF.

As concerns this clonotype: This may come from a read error, since a much larger clone is one base off. The chain recombines TRBV6-5 with TRBJ2-3; no definite D call. The CDR3 is made up of 14 amino acids. The V gene lost 5 bases and the J gene lost 4 bases, with 13 bases spanning the gap. Germline V lookup: CDR1 MNHEY, CDR2 SVGAGI. The CDR3 coding sequence is TGTGCCAGCAGTAACAATCACACGCCAGATACGCAGTATTTT. It is translated as CASSNNHTPDTQYF.

A few counts support this clonotype. The chain combines TRBV29-1 with TRBJ1-1, with D maybe TRBD1 (5 bases). CDR1 is SQVTM, CDR2 ANQGSEA, per germline. Trimming took off 3 bases at V and 10 bases at J, with 18 bases between the two ends. The CDR3 is 13 residues long. CDR3 loop: CSVEDAHVGGAFF. The CDR3 DNA reads as TGCAGCGTTGAGGACGCCCACGTCGGGGGAGCTTTCTTT.

The chain joins TRBV29-1 to TRBJ2-1, with 7 nucleotides matching TRBD1. After removal of 6 bases from V and 9 bases from J, the junction contained 20 bases not matched to a gene. This CDR3 has 16 residues. Germline lookup yields CDR1 SQVTM and CDR2 ANQGSEA. The CDR3 region is CSVGLPTGTVASEQFF. The CDR3 region has the DNA TGCAGCGTCGGATTACCCACAGGGACAGTTGCCAGTGAGCAGTTCTTC.